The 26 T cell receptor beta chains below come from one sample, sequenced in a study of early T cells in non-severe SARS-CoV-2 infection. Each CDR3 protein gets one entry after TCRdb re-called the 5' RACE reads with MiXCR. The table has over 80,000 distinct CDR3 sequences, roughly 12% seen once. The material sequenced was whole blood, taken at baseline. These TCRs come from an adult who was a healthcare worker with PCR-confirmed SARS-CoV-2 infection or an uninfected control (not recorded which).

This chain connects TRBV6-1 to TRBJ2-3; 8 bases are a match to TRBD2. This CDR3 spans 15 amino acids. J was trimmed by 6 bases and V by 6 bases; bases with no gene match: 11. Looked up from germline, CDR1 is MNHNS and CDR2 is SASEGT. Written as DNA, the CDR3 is TGTGCCAGCAGCCCCTTCCCGGGACTAGAGGATACGCAGTATTTT. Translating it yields CASSPFPGLEDTQYF.

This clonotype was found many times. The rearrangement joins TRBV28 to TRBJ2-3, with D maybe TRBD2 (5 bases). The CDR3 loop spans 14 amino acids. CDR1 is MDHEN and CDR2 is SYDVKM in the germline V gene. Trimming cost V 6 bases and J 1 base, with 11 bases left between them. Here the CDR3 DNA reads TGTGCCAGCAGGGAGCGGTCTGGCACAGATACGCAGTATTTT. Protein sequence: CASRERSGTDTQYF.

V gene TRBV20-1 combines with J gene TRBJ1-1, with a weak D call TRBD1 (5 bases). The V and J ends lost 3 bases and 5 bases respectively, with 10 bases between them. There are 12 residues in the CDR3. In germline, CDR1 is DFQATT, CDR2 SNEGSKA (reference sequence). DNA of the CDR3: TGCAGTGCTAGCGGAGGGGAGACTGAAGCTTTCTTT. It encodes CSASGGETEAFF.

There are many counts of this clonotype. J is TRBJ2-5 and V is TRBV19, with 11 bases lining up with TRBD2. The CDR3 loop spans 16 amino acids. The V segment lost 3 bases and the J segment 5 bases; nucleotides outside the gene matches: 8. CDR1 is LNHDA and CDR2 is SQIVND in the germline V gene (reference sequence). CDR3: CASSMYQTSGEETQYF. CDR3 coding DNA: TGTGCCAGTAGTATGTACCAGACTAGCGGGGAGGAGACCCAGTACTTC.

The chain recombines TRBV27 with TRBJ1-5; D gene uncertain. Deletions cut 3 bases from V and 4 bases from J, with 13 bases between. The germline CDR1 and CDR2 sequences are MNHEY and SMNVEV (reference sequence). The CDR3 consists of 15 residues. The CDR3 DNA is TGTGCCAGCAGTTTCTCCTTTGGATTAAATCAGCCCCAGCATTTT. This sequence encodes CASSFSFGLNQPQHF.

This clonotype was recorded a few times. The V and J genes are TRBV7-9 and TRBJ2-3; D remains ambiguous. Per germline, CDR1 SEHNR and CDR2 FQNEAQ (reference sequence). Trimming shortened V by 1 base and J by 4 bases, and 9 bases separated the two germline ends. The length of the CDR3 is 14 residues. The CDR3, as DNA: TGTGCCAGCAGCTTAGTTTATCCACCAGATACGCAGTATTTT. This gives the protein CASSLVYPPDTQYF.

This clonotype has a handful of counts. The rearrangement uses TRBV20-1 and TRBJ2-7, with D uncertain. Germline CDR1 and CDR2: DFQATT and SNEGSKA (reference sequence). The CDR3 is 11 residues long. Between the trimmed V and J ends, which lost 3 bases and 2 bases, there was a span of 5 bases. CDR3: CSARTTYEQYF. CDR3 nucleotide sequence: TGCAGTGCTAGGACAACCTACGAGCAGTACTTC.

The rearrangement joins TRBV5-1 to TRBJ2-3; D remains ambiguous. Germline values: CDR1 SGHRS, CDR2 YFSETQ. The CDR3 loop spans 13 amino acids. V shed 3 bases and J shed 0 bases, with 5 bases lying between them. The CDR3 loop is CASSSHSTDTQYF. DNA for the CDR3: TGCGCCAGCAGCTCCCATAGCACAGATACGCAGTATTTT. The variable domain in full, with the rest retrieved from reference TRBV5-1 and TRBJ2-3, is KAGVTQTPRYLIKTRGQQVTLSCSPISGHRSVSWYQQTPGQGLQFLFEYFSETQRNKGNFPGRFSGRQFSNSRSEMNVSTLELGDSALYLCASSSHSTDTQYFGPGTRLTVL.

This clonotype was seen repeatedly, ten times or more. The CDR3: CSVEGGQTAQYF. The CDR3 DNA follows: TGCAGCGTTGAAGGAGGACAGACCGCGCAGTATTTT. This rearrangement joins TRBV29-1 to TRBJ2-3, with a tentative D call TRBD1 (6 bases). This CDR3 is built from 12 residues. Trimming left V 1 base short and J 10 bases short, with 12 bases between. Germline V gene sequence: CDR1 SQVTM, CDR2 ANQGSEA.

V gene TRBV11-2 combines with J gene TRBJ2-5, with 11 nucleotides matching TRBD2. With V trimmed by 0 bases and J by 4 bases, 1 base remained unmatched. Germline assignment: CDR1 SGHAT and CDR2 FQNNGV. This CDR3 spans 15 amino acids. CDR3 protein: CASSLELAGGETQYF. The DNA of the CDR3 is TGTGCCAGCAGCTTAGAGCTAGCGGGAGGAGAGACCCAGTACTTC.

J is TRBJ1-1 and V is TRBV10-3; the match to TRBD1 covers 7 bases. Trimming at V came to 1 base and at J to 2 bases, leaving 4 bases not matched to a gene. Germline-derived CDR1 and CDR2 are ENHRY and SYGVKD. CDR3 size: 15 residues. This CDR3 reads CAISEYRGPNTEAFF. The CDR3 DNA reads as TGTGCCATCAGTGAGTACAGGGGCCCTAACACTGAAGCTTTCTTT.

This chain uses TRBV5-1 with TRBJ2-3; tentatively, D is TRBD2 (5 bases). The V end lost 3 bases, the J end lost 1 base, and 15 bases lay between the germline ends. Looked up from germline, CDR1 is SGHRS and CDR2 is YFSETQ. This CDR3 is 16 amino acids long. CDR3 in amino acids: CASSWRTAVGTDTQYF. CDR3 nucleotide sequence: TGCGCCAGCAGCTGGCGGACTGCTGTAGGCACAGATACGCAGTATTTT.

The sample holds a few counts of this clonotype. CDR3 bases: TGTGCCAGCAGCCCTCGCGGGGGGGCCGGGGAGCTGTTTTTT. Amino acids: CASSPRGGAGELFF. The rearrangement joins TRBV3-1 to TRBJ2-2; 9 bases align to TRBD2. V dropped 4 bases and J dropped 6; count of bases not matched to a gene: 3. This CDR3 region has 14 residues. Looked up from germline, CDR1 is LGHDT and CDR2 is YNNKEL (reference sequence).

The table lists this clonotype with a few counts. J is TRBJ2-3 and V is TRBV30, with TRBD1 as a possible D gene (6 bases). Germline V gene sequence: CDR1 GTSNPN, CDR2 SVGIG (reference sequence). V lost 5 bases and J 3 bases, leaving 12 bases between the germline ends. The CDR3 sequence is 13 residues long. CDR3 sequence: CAWEDSSTDTQYF. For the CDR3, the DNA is TGTGCCTGGGAGGACAGTTCAACAGATACGCAGTATTTT.

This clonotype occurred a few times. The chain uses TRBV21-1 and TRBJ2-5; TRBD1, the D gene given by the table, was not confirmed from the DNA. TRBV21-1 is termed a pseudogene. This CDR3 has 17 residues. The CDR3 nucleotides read TGTGCCAGCAGCAAAGGGGGCGGTGAGCACCCTCAGGAGACCCAGTACTTC. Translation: CASSKGGGEHPQETQYF.

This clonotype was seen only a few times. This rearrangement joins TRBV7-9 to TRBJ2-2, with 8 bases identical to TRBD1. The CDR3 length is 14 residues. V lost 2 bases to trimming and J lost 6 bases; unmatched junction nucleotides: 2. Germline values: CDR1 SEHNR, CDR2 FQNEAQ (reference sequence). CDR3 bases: TGTGCCAGCAGCTTACAGGGGGCGGCCGGGGAGCTGTTTTTT. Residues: CASSLQGAAGELFF.

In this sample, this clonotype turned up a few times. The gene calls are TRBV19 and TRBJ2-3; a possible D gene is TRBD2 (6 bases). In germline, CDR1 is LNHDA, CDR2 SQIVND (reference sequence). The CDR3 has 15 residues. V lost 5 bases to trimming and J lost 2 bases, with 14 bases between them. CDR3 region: CASSLLATITDTQYF. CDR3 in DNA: TGTGCCAGTAGTCTGCTAGCGACCATCACAGATACGCAGTATTTT.

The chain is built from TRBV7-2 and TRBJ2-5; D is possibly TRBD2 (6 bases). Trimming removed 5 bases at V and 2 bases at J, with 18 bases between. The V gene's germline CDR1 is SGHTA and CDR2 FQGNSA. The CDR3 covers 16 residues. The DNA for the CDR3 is TGTGCCAGCAGCCGGCGCGGGAAAGGGCAGCAAGAGACCCAGTACTTC. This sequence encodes CASSRRGKGQQETQYF.

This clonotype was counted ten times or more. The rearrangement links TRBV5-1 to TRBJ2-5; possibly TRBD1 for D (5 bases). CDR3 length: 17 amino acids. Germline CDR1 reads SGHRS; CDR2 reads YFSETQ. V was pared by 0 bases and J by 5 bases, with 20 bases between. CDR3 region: CASSLGQQRHLGETQYF. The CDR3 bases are TGCGCCAGCAGCTTGGGACAGCAAAGACATCTGGGCGAGACCCAGTACTTC.

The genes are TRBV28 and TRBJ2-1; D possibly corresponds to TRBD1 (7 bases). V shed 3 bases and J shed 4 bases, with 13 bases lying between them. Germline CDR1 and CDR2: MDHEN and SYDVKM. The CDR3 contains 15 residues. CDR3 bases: TGTGCCAGCAGTTTGCTGTCAGGGGGGTACAATGAGCAGTTCTTC. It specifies CASSLLSGGYNEQFF. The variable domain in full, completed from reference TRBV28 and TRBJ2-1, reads DVKVTQSSRYLVKRTGEKVFLECVQDMDHENMFWYRQDPGLGLRLIYFSYDVKMKEKGDIPEGYSVSREKKERFSLILESASTNQTSMYLCASSLLSGGYNEQFFGPGTRLTVL.

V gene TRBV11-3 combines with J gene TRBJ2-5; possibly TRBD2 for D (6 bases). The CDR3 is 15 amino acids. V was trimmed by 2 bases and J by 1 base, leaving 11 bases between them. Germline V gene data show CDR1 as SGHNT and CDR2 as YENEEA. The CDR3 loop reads CASSLRDFSQETQYF. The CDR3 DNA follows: TGTGCCAGCAGCTTAAGGGACTTCAGCCAAGAGACCCAGTACTTC. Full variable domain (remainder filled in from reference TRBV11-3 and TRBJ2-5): EAGVVQSPRYKIIEKKQPVAFWCNPISGHNTLYWYLQNLGQGPELLIRYENEEAVDDSQLPKDRFSAERLKGVDSTLKIQPAELGDSAVYLCASSLRDFSQETQYFGPGTRLLVL.

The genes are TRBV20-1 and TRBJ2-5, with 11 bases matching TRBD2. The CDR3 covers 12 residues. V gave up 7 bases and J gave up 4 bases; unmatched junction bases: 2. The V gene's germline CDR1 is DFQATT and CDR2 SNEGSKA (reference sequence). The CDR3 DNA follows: TGCAGTGGAGGGACTAGCGGAGAGACCCAGTACTTC. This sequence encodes CSGGTSGETQYF.

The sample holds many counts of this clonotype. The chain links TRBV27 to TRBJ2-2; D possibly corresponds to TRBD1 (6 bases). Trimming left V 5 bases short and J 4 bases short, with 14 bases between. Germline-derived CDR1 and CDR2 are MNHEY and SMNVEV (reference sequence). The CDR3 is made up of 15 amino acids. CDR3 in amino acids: CASSPADRPTGELFF. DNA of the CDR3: TGTGCCAGCAGTCCAGCCGACAGGCCCACCGGGGAGCTGTTTTTT.

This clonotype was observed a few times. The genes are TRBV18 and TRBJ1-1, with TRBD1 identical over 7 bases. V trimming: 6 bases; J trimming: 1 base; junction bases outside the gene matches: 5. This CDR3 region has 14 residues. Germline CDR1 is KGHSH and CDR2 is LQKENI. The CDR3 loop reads CASSPTGKNTEAFF. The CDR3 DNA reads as TGTGCCAGCTCCCCGACAGGGAAGAACACTGAAGCTTTCTTT.

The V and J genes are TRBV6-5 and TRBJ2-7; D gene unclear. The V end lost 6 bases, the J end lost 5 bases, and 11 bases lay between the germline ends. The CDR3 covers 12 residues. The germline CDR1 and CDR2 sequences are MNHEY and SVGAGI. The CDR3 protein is CASSRQADEQYF. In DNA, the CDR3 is TGTGCCAGCAGCCGGCAGGCCGACGAGCAGTACTTC.

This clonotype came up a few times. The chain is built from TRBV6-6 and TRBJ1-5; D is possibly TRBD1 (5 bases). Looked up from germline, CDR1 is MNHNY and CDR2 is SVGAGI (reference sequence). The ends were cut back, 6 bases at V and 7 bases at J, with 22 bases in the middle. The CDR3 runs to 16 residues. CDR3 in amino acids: CASSPMGVGLGQPQHF. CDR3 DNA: TGTGCCAGCAGCCCCATGGGGGTAGGTTTGGGACAGCCCCAGCATTTT.